Presented here are 17 T cell receptor beta chains from one specimen sequenced in a study of monozygotic twins with inflammatory bowel disease (dated by TCRdb to 2018 to 2020). The receptor library was made with 5' RACE. For sequencing, an Illumina HiSeq 2500 was employed. The reads, reprocessed by TCRdb, yield one row per CDR3 protein sequence and no DNA. The sample's table lists a count of approximately 340,000 distinct CDR3 sequences. 2% to 2.5% of the sample is in the top ten clones. Sequencing was done on a sample of blood. The receptors derive from a human donor with ulcerative colitis or Crohn's disease, or a healthy co-twin of an affected twin (not recorded which).

V is TRBV5-1 and J is TRBJ1-2. There are 13 residues in the CDR3. Germline CDR1 and CDR2: SGHRS and YFSETQ. Here the CDR3 reads CASSLPADGGYTF. Based on the CDR3 plus reference TRBV5-1 and TRBJ1-2, the full variable domain is KAGVTQTPRYLIKTRGQQVTLSCSPISGHRSVSWYQQTPGQGLQFLFEYFSETQRNKGNFPGRFSGRQFSNSRSEMNVSTLELGDSALYLCASSLPADGGYTFGSGTRLTVV.

The chain recombines TRBV5-1 with TRBJ2-7; there is no DNA to check the TCRdb D call of TRBD1. This CDR3 region has 16 residues. In germline, CDR1 is SGHRS, CDR2 YFSETQ. Here the CDR3 reads CASSFTQGQGSYEQYF.

This CDR3 is CASSLISGDGGETQYF. The chain links TRBV4-2 to TRBJ2-5; without DNA, the TCRdb call of TRBD1 cannot be checked. Looked up from germline, CDR1 is LGHNA and CDR2 is YNFKEQ. The CDR3 consists of 16 residues.

The J gene is TRBJ2-1, the V gene TRBV3-1. The CDR3 runs to 12 residues. Germline CDR1 and CDR2: LGHDT and YNNKEL (reference sequence). CDR3 region: CASSQDFGGLSF.

This chain links TRBV9 with TRBJ2-7. CDR3 length equals 13 residues. Germline assignment: CDR1 SGDLS and CDR2 YYNGEE. This CDR3 is CASSPEGTYEQYF.

The chain employs TRBV11-3 and TRBJ2-2. From germline, CDR1 is SGHNT and CDR2 YENEEA. This CDR3 is 13 amino acids long. The CDR3 sequence: CASSLGVSGELFF.

This chain links TRBV28 with TRBJ1-2; TCRdb returns TRBD1, unconfirmable since there is no DNA. Germline values: CDR1 MDHEN, CDR2 SYDVKM. The CDR3 is made up of 13 amino acids. The CDR3 reads CASSPPDRGPPTF.

The chain carries TRBV20-1 and TRBJ2-5; without DNA, the TCRdb call of TRBD1 cannot be checked. Germline assignment: CDR1 DFQATT and CDR2 SNEGSKA (reference sequence). This CDR3 has 13 amino acids. The CDR3 loop is CSASGAIQETQYF.

The rearrangement joins TRBV30 to TRBJ2-1; the D call from TCRdb, TRBD2, cannot be confirmed without DNA. The CDR3 covers 15 residues. Looked up from germline, CDR1 is GTSNPN and CDR2 is SVGIG (reference sequence). The CDR3 protein is CAWSRLATTYNEQFF.

The chain combines TRBV28 with TRBJ2-3; TCRdb proposes TRBD2, but this gene call is untestable without DNA. Germline CDR1 is MDHEN and CDR2 is SYDVKM. The CDR3 is 18 residues long. Here the CDR3 reads CASSPRTGTSGRADTQYF.

The CDR3 protein is CASSRTSGSFGTDTQYF. The chain combines TRBV7-3 with TRBJ2-3; the D call from TCRdb, TRBD2, cannot be confirmed without DNA. CDR3 length equals 17 residues. Looked up from germline, CDR1 is SGHTA and CDR2 is FQGTGA.

The chain links TRBV10-3 to TRBJ2-3; TCRdb lists TRBD1, though no DNA is available to test this call. The CDR3 has 13 amino acids. The germline CDR1 and CDR2 sequences are ENHRY and SYGVKD. The CDR3 reads CAISPGRTDTQYF.

The genes are TRBV3-1 and TRBJ2-5; TCRdb's D gene call, TRBD1, goes unchecked for lack of DNA. The germline V gene encodes CDR1 LGHDT and CDR2 YNNKEL (reference sequence). The CDR3 covers 14 residues. The CDR3: CDSSQRTVQETQYF.

The chain has TRBV15 and TRBJ1-5; TCRdb proposes TRBD1, but this gene call is untestable without DNA. The CDR3 spans 15 residues. CDR1 and CDR2 (germline): LNHNV, YYDKDF (reference sequence). The CDR3: CATSSGTGADQPQHF. Full variable domain (outside the CDR3, taken from reference TRBV15 and TRBJ1-5): DAMVIQNPRYQVTQFGKPVTLSCSQTLNHNVMYWYQQKSSQAPKLLFHYYDKDFNNEADTPDNFQSRRPNTSFCFLDIRSPGLGDTAMYLCATSSGTGADQPQHFGDGTRLSIL.

The chain carries TRBV29-1 and TRBJ2-1; TCRdb's assignment of TRBD1 cannot be checked, as there is no DNA. Germline loops: CDR1 SQVTM, CDR2 ANQGSEA. The CDR3 has 13 amino acids. CDR3 region: CSVAEGGWNEQFF.

The chain employs TRBV30 and TRBJ2-3; the TCRdb D gene call, TRBD2, has no DNA to confirm it. This CDR3 contains 15 residues. Germline values: CDR1 GTSNPN, CDR2 SVGIG (reference sequence). The chain's CDR3 is CAWARTSGGLDTLYF.

This rearrangement joins TRBV11-2 to TRBJ2-1; TCRdb calls TRBD2, which cannot be checked without DNA. The CDR3 is 16 amino acids. Germline CDR1 and CDR2: SGHAT and FQNNGV. Here the CDR3 reads CASSAVSSGGYNEQFF.